Following are 20 T cell receptor beta chains from one sample sequenced in a study of vaccination and CD4 T cells after COVID-19. No cognate antigen is known for these TCRs. The treatment is: roughly ten-day PBMC culture with coronavirus spike peptide pools or control peptides (ViraFEST assay). The Oncomine TCR Beta short-read assay generated sequence data from the DNA of cultured CD4+ T cells. One entry per CDR3 protein results from TCRdb running MiXCR on the PCR reads. The table shows 22,000 or so distinct CDR3 sequences, with just under 45% occurring only once. Sequencing was performed on CD4+ T cells from blood, cultured in vitro. Receptors were obtained from a human donor who had recovered from COVID-19.

The rearrangement links TRBV7-3 to TRBJ1-2, with D possibly TRBD1 on 5 matching bases. This CDR3 contains 15 residues. Germline lookup yields CDR1 SGHTA and CDR2 FQGTGA. V lost 3 bases to trimming and J lost 4 bases, with 15 bases between them. The CDR3 coding sequence is TGTGCCAGCAGCTTGACGCACCGGGACTTCTATGGCTACACCTTC. This translates into CASSLTHRDFYGYTF.

The gene calls are TRBV2 and TRBJ2-7; TRBD2 matches at 12 bases. Looked up from germline, CDR1 is SNHLY and CDR2 is FYNNEI. This CDR3 comprises 18 residues. After removal of 5 bases from V and 6 bases from J, the junction contained 17 bases not matched to a gene. The CDR3 DNA reads as TGTGCCAGCAGTACTCCTAGCGGGAGGGCCACTTATGGGTCCGAGCAGTACTTC. Amino acids: CASSTPSGRATYGSEQYF.

Here the CDR3 reads CASSQGQEETQYF. The DNA of the CDR3 is TGTGCCAGCAGTCAGGGACAAGAAGAGACCCAGTACTTC. The V call is TRBV27, the J call TRBJ2-5, with a tentative D call TRBD1 (6 bases). This CDR3 has 13 amino acids. Between the trimmed V and J ends, which lost 5 bases and 3 bases, there was a span of 10 bases. Germline V gene data show CDR1 as MNHEY and CDR2 as SMNVEV (reference sequence).

This clonotype was picked up one time. The chain combines TRBV28 with TRBJ2-1; D may be TRBD1 (6 bases). Per germline, CDR1 MDHEN and CDR2 SYDVKM. V lost 8 bases and J 3 bases, leaving 14 bases between the germline ends. CDR3 size: 14 residues. CDR3 nucleotide sequence: TGTGCCAGCGTCCCGACAGGCCTCTACAATGAGCAGTTCTTC. Amino acids: CASVPTGLYNEQFF. The full variable domain, with the rest looked up from reference TRBV28 and TRBJ2-1, is DVKVTQSSRYLVKRTGEKVFLECVQDMDHENMFWYRQDPGLGLRLIYFSYDVKMKEKGDIPEGYSVSREKKERFSLILESASTNQTSMYLCASVPTGLYNEQFFGPGTRLTVL.

This clonotype has just a few counts. The J gene is TRBJ1-6, the V gene TRBV7-9; tentatively, D is TRBD1 (6 bases). The V end lost 8 bases, the J end lost 0 bases, and 14 bases lay between the germline ends. The CDR3 length is 16 residues. CDR1 and CDR2 from the germline V gene are SEHNR and FQNEAQ (reference sequence). The CDR3 here is CASAGQSSSYNSPLHF. The CDR3 DNA is TGTGCCAGCGCCGGACAGTCGAGCTCCTATAATTCACCCCTCCACTTT.

This clonotype was counted only a few times. The chain couples TRBV6-1 to TRBJ1-5; 9 bases are shared with TRBD1. The J segment lost 4 bases and the V segment lost 8 bases, leaving 12 bases of the junction unmatched. The CDR3 runs 16 residues. Germline CDR1 reads MNHNS; CDR2 reads SASEGT. CDR3: CASVLGGTGPNQPQHF. The CDR3 nucleotides read TGTGCCAGCGTTTTAGGGGGGACAGGGCCGAATCAGCCCCAGCATTTT.

This clonotype was observed a handful of times. The rearrangement uses TRBV7-2 and TRBJ1-1; 8 nucleotides match TRBD1. Per the germline V gene, CDR1 is SGHTA and CDR2 is FQGNSA. J gave up 5 bases and V 5 bases, and 7 bases lay outside the gene matches. The CDR3 has 14 residues. The CDR3, as DNA: TGTGCCAGCAGCCAACTACAGGGGGTAACTGAAGCTTTCTTT. Its protein product is CASSQLQGVTEAFF.

This clonotype was seen a few times. CDR3 coding DNA: TGTGCCAGCAGCGTAGAGAATTCACCCCTCCACTTT. Translated, it gives CASSVENSPLHF. This chain links TRBV9 with TRBJ1-6; no clear D gene. V gave up 0 bases and J gave up 7 bases, with 2 bases separating them. CDR1 is SGDLS, CDR2 YYNGEE, per germline. The CDR3 consists of 12 residues.

The V call is TRBV10-2, the J call TRBJ2-2, with 9 positions matching TRBD2. Per the germline V gene, CDR1 is WSHSY and CDR2 is SAAADI. After removal of 6 bases from V and 5 bases from J, the junction contained 10 bases not matched to a gene. The CDR3 contains 16 residues. CDR3 sequence reads: CASRPGGGGQTGELFF. As DNA, the CDR3 is TGCGCCAGCAGGCCCGGCGGGGGGGGGCAAACCGGGGAGCTGTTTTTT.

The chain joins TRBV20-1 to TRBJ2-1; 7 nucleotides align to TRBD2. The CDR3 spans 13 residues. V was pared by 3 bases and J by 1 base, with 0 bases of the junction left unmatched. Germline V lookup: CDR1 DFQATT, CDR2 SNEGSKA (reference sequence). The chain's CDR3 is CSARRGSYNEQFF. DNA for the CDR3: TGCAGTGCTAGGCGGGGGTCCTACAATGAGCAGTTCTTC.

This chain joins TRBV5-1 and TRBJ2-7; 8 nucleotides align to TRBD1. Germline CDR1 SGHRS, CDR2 YFSETQ. V shed 4 bases and J 3 bases; nucleotides not matched to a gene: 6. CDR3 length: 14 residues. Here the CDR3 DNA reads TGCGCCAGCAGCCCACAGGGGGGAGGCTACGAGCAGTACTTC. The encoded protein is CASSPQGGGYEQYF.

This clonotype turned up a few times. The chain uses TRBV6-5 and TRBJ2-7; the D gene could be TRBD1 or TRBD2 (5 bases each). The CDR3 loop spans 17 amino acids. The V and J ends lost 0 bases and 5 bases respectively, with 20 bases between them. Per germline, CDR1 MNHEY and CDR2 SVGAGI. The chain's CDR3 is CASSYSIPGASIHEQYF. The CDR3 DNA is TGTGCCAGCAGTTACTCGATTCCCGGGGCATCGATCCACGAGCAGTACTTC.

The chain carries TRBV20-1 and TRBJ1-5; 9 bases line up with TRBD1. The CDR3 length is 19 residues. Germline-derived CDR1 and CDR2 are DFQATT and SNEGSKA (reference sequence). The J segment lost 1 base and the V segment lost 5 bases, leaving 18 bases of the junction unmatched. The CDR3 DNA sequence: TGCAGTGCTGGCAGCCTGGGCGCGGACAGGGGTGTGAGCAATCAGCCCCAGCATTTT. This translates into CSAGSLGADRGVSNQPQHF.

This rearrangement joins TRBV6-1 to TRBJ2-3, with D hard to call. The ends were cut back, 7 bases at V and 1 base at J, with 9 bases in the middle. The CDR3 has 13 amino acids. The germline gives CDR1 MNHNS, CDR2 SASEGT. CDR3 protein: CASTMSGTDTQYF. CDR3 nucleotides: TGTGCCAGCACCATGAGCGGCACAGATACGCAGTATTTT.

The rearrangement uses TRBV10-1 and TRBJ2-3; D is unresolved. CDR3 length: 13 amino acids. Germline V lookup: CDR1 WNHNN, CDR2 SYGVQD (reference sequence). Trimming removed 2 bases at V and 5 bases at J, with 8 bases between. As DNA, the CDR3 is TGCGCCAGCAGTGAGGCCGGCGGAGATACGCAGTATTTT. It codes for CASSEAGGDTQYF.

This clonotype occurred a few times. This chain connects TRBV7-9 to TRBJ2-7; TRBD2 agrees at 11 bases. The germline V gene has CDR1 SEHNR and CDR2 FQNEAQ (reference sequence). V was clipped by 5 bases and J by 4 bases; unmatched bases: 19. The CDR3 consists of 19 residues. Here the CDR3 DNA reads TGTGCCAGCAGCCCGTCGCGCTCGGGACTAGCGGCTTGGGGTTACGAGCAGTACTTC. Translation: CASSPSRSGLAAWGYEQYF. Based on the CDR3 plus reference TRBV7-9 and TRBJ2-7, the full variable domain is DTGVSQNPRHKITKRGQNVTFRCDPISEHNRLYWYRQTLGQGPEFLTYFQNEAQLEKSRLLSDRFSAERPKGSFSTLEIQRTEQGDSAMYLCASSPSRSGLAAWGYEQYFGPGTRLTVT.

The V gene is TRBV30, the J gene TRBJ2-1; TRBD1 is a possible D gene (6 bases). Germline values: CDR1 GTSNPN, CDR2 SVGIG (reference sequence). Trimming left V 3 bases short and J 4 bases short, with 16 bases between. This CDR3 has 15 amino acids. CDR3 in DNA: TGTGCCTGGAGCGCCGAATTGACAGGATACAATGAGCAGTTCTTC. It translates to CAWSAELTGYNEQFF.

This chain joins TRBV7-8 and TRBJ1-2, with D unclear. The CDR3 is 12 residues long. Germline CDR1 reads SGHVS; CDR2 reads FQNEAQ. V was clipped by 6 bases and J by 5 bases, with 10 bases between them. CDR3 DNA: TGTGCCAGCAGTATGGTAGATTATGGCTACACCTTC. This gives the protein CASSMVDYGYTF.

The V gene is TRBV7-2, the J gene TRBJ2-1; D possibly corresponds to TRBD2 (7 bases). This CDR3 is 16 amino acids long. The V gene's germline CDR1 is SGHTA and CDR2 FQGNSA. V shed 5 bases and J shed 4 bases, with 18 bases lying between them. The CDR3 nucleotides read TGTGCCAGCAGCCCCACGGGAGGCACAGGGTACAATGAGCAGTTCTTC. The encoded protein is CASSPTGGTGYNEQFF.

This clonotype was observed a few times. The chain joins TRBV20-1 to TRBJ1-3, with no clear D. Per the germline V gene, CDR1 is DFQATT and CDR2 is SNEGSKA (reference sequence). The CDR3 loop spans 12 amino acids. Trimming left V 3 bases short and J 0 bases short, with 3 bases between. This CDR3 reads CSASSSGNTIYF. The CDR3 coding sequence is TGCAGTGCTAGCTCCTCTGGAAACACCATATATTTT.